Presented here are 13 T cell receptor beta chains from one specimen sequenced in a study of shared clonotypes between healthy human individuals. The naive CD8 subset, CD45RO-negative cells positively selected for CCR7, excluded terminally differentiated effector memory CD45RA+ cells. Repertoires were generated with immunoSEQ multiplex PCR, while TCRdb's copy carries only in-frame clones and drops some. The sample records hundreds of thousands of clones, about 91% being singletons. The sequencing sample was made of naive CD8+ T cells sorted from blood. These receptors came from a man under 40 in good health.

This clone has a single count. The rearrangement links TRBV10-3 to TRBJ2-7; TRBD2 aligns across 13 bases. Germline values: CDR1 ENHRY, CDR2 SYGVKD. The V and J ends lost 5 bases and 4 bases, in that order; junction bases with no gene match: 8. CDR3 length: 16 amino acids. CDR3 in amino acids: CAISSGTSGKRYEQYF. The CDR3 DNA sequence: TGTGCCATCAGTTCCGGGACTAGCGGGAAGAGGTACGAGCAGTACTTC.

This chain uses TRBV25-1 with TRBJ1-1; D remains unclear. This CDR3 region has 11 residues. Trimming took off 0 bases at V and 6 bases at J, with 2 bases between the two ends. The germline V gene encodes CDR1 MGHDK and CDR2 SYGVNS. CDR3 protein: CASSEYPEAFF. CDR3 coding DNA: TGTGCCAGCAGTGAATATCCTGAAGCTTTCTTT.

The genes are TRBV7-9 and TRBJ2-7; no clear D gene. The V end was cut by 3 bases, the J end by 2 bases, with 11 bases between. The germline gives CDR1 SEHNR, CDR2 FQNEAQ (reference sequence). The CDR3 sequence is 14 residues long. The CDR3 bases are TGTGCCAGCAGCTTGGGCCTCACCCCCTACGAGCAGTACTTC. Translating gives CASSLGLTPYEQYF.

This chain joins TRBV5-4 and TRBJ2-7, with 8 bases lining up with TRBD1. In germline, CDR1 is SGHNT, CDR2 YYREEE (reference sequence). The ends lost 3 bases at V and 3 bases at J; junction bases unmatched: 5. This CDR3 region has 14 residues. The CDR3 bases are TGTGCCAGCAGCTCGGGACAGGCGGTCTACGAGCAGTACTTC. As protein: CASSSGQAVYEQYF.

V gene TRBV5-1 combines with J gene TRBJ2-2, with D unresolved. Trimming removed 9 bases at V and 6 bases at J, with 15 bases between. CDR1 and CDR2 (germline): SGHRS, YFSETQ. The CDR3 runs to 13 residues. CDR3 in amino acids: CATTAREPGELFF. Here the CDR3 DNA reads TGCGCCACTACAGCAAGGGAACCCGGGGAGCTGTTTTTT.

This clone turned up a few times. The chain recombines TRBV10-1 with TRBJ2-2; D remains unclear. The CDR3 sequence is 13 residues long. Trimming stripped 3 bases from V and 4 bases from J, with 6 bases between. CDR1 is WNHNN and CDR2 is SYGVQD in the germline V gene (reference sequence). This chain's CDR3 is CASSDRTTGELFF. As DNA, the CDR3 is TGCGCCAGCAGTGACAGGACCACCGGGGAGCTGTTTTTT.

This sequence joins TRBV27 and TRBJ2-5; D gene unclear. Germline CDR1 and CDR2: MNHEY and SMNVEV (reference sequence). The CDR3 spans 11 residues. Trimming shortened V by 8 bases and J by 3 bases, and 7 bases separated the two germline ends. CDR3 residues: CASAAKETQYF. CDR3 sequence (DNA): TGTGCCAGCGCAGCTAAAGAGACCCAGTACTTC.

This chain joins TRBV7-2 and TRBJ1-2, with D tentatively TRBD1 (5 bases). This CDR3 contains 14 residues. The V gene's germline CDR1 is SGHTA and CDR2 FQGNSA. V was clipped by 4 bases and J by 4 bases, with 13 bases between them. In nucleotides, the CDR3 is TGTGCCAGCAGCTCCTCGGGGCCAACCTATGGCTACACCTTC. Its protein product is CASSSSGPTYGYTF.

V usage is TRBV5-1 and J usage is TRBJ2-7; the match to TRBD1 covers 9 bases. This CDR3 spans 17 amino acids. Losses at the gene ends were 2 bases for V and 2 bases for J; bases not matched to a gene: 11. In germline, CDR1 is SGHRS, CDR2 YFSETQ. CDR3 in amino acids: CASSFSDRDRVTYEQYF. CDR3 sequence (DNA): TGCGCCAGCAGCTTCTCAGACCGGGACAGGGTGACCTACGAGCAGTACTTC. Full variable domain (missing parts from reference TRBV5-1 and TRBJ2-7): KAGVTQTPRYLIKTRGQQVTLSCSPISGHRSVSWYQQTPGQGLQFLFEYFSETQRNKGNFPGRFSGRQFSNSRSEMNVSTLELGDSALYLCASSFSDRDRVTYEQYFGPGTRLTVT.

The chain combines TRBV29-1 with TRBJ1-1, with D perhaps TRBD1 (5 bases). The germline V gene encodes CDR1 SQVTM and CDR2 ANQGSEA. The V end was cut by 0 bases, the J end by 4 bases, with 15 bases between. This CDR3 is built from 15 residues. CDR3 in amino acids: CSVEDMDVRGTEAFF. The CDR3 DNA is TGCAGCGTTGAAGATATGGATGTTAGGGGCACTGAAGCTTTCTTT.

This clone was found once. The gene calls are TRBV7-9 and TRBJ2-1; 9 nucleotides agree with TRBD2. The germline CDR1 and CDR2 sequences are SEHNR and FQNEAQ (reference sequence). V was clipped by 4 bases and J by 3 bases; unmatched bases: 10. The CDR3 loop spans 17 amino acids. The CDR3 here is CASSSSIAGDRYNEQFF. CDR3 nucleotides: TGTGCCAGCAGCTCCTCAATAGCGGGAGATCGCTACAATGAGCAGTTCTTC.

The rearrangement links TRBV10-3 to TRBJ2-1; D is undetermined. This CDR3 has 12 residues. V was shortened by 11 bases and J by 6 bases, with 14 bases between the two germline ends. CDR1 and CDR2 from the germline V gene are ENHRY and SYGVKD. As DNA, the CDR3 is TGTGCCGCCGGCGAGATGTTCAATGAGCAGTTCTTC. Protein: CAAGEMFNEQFF.

The J gene is TRBJ2-1, the V gene TRBV7-9; weak D call: TRBD2 (6 bases). Germline assignment: CDR1 SEHNR and CDR2 FQNEAQ (reference sequence). The germline V and J ends were trimmed by 5 bases and 6 bases, with 14 bases remaining between them. CDR3 length: 14 amino acids. CDR3 DNA: TGTGCCAGCAGCCTCACTAGCTACTTCAATGAGCAGTTCTTC. It specifies CASSLTSYFNEQFF. The full variable domain, with the rest looked up from reference TRBV7-9 and TRBJ2-1, is DTGVSQNPRHKITKRGQNVTFRCDPISEHNRLYWYRQTLGQGPEFLTYFQNEAQLEKSRLLSDRFSAERPKGSFSTLEIQRTEQGDSAMYLCASSLTSYFNEQFFGPGTRLTVL.